This T cell receptor beta chain was identified in a study of blood T cell repertoires in COVID-19. In this sample, this clone turned up once. The CDR3 covers 13 residues. Trimming stripped 3 bases from V and 1 base from J, with 7 bases between. Authors' processing steps: By means of reference gene primer amplification, nucleated cell counts were estimated. Profiling relied on immunoSEQ multiplex PCR, and the TCRdb table lists in-frame clones only, not all of them. The V and J calls and clone size are taken from that table; D and trimming were inferred from the DNA. The profile shows fewer than 500,000 clones, 87% of them singletons. All enrollees were roughly 18 to 90 years old and from about 24 US areas. Which cohort a participant joined came from the clinical history participants gave. Each recovered donor of Cohort 3 presented with two negative PCRs, clearance, or symptom resolution.

The chain employs TRBV12-3 or TRBV12-4 and TRBJ2-7; unclear D gene. This receptor was obtained from a woman between 18 and 29 years old who had recovered from COVID-19. The source material was PBMCs or T cells enriched from blood (not recorded which). In DNA form, the CDR3 reads TGTGCCAGCAGTTTCCCGTATTCCTACGAGCAGTACTTC. Its protein is CASSFPYSYEQYF.